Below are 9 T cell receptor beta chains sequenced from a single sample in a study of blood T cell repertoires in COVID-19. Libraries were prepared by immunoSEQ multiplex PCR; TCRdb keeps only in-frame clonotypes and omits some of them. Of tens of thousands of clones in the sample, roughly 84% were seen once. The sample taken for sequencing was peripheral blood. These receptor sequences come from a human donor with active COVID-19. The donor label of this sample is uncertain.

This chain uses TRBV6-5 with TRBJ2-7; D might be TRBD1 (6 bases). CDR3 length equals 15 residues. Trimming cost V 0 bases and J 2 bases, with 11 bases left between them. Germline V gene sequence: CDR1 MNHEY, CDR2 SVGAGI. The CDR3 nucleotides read TGTGCCAGCAGTTACTCAAGAGACAGGCCCTACGAGCAGTACTTC. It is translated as CASSYSRDRPYEQYF.

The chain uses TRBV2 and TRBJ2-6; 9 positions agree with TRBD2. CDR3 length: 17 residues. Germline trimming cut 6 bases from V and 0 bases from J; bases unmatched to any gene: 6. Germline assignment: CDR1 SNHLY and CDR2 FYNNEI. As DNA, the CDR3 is TGTGCCAGCAGCGCCTCTAGCGGGGTCTCTGGGGCCAACGTCCTGACTTTC. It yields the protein CASSASSGVSGANVLTF.

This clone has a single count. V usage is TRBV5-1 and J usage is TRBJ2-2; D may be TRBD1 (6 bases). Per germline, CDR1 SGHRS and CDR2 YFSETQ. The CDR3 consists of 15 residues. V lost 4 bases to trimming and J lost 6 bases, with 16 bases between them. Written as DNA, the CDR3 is TGCGCCAGCAGCGAGCAGGGGATTGGAGCCGGGGAGCTGTTTTTT. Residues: CASSEQGIGAGELFF.

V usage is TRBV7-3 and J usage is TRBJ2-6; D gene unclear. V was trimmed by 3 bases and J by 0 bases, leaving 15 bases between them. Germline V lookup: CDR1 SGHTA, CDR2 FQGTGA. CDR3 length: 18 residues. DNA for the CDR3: TGTGCCAGCAGCTTTTCCGTCGCGGCAAGCTCTGGGGCCAACGTCCTGACTTTC. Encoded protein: CASSFSVAASSGANVLTF.

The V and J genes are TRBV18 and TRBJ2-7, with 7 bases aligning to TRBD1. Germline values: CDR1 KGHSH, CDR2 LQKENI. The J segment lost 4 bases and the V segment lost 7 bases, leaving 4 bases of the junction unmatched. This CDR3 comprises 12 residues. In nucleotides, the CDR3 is TGTGCCAGCTTGGGCAGGGGGTACGAGCAGTACTTC. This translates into CASLGRGYEQYF.

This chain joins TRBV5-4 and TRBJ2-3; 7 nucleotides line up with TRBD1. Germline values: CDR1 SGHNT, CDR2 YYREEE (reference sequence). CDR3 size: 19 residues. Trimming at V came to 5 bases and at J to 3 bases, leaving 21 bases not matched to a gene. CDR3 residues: CASSTPDRAIMTETDTQYF. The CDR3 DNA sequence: TGTGCCAGCAGTACCCCCGACAGGGCGATTATGACTGAGACAGATACGCAGTATTTT.

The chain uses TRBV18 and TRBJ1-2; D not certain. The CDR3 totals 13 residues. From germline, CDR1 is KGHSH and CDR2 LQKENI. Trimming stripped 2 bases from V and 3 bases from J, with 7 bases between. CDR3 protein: CASSPEVDYGYTF. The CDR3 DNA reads TGTGCCAGCTCACCAGAGGTTGACTATGGCTACACCTTC.

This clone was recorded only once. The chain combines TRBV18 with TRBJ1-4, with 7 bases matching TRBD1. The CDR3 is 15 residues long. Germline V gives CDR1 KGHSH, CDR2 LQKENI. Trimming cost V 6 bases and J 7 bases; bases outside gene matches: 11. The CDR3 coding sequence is TGTGCCAGCTCTCCGGCGACAGGGATTACTGAAAAACTGTTTTTT. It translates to CASSPATGITEKLFF. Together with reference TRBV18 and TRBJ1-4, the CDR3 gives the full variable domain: NAGVMQNPRHLVRRRGQEARLRCSPMKGHSHVYWYRQLPEEGLKFMVYLQKENIIDESGMPKERFSAEFPKEGPSILRIQQVVRGDSAAYFCASSPATGITEKLFFGSGTQLSVL.

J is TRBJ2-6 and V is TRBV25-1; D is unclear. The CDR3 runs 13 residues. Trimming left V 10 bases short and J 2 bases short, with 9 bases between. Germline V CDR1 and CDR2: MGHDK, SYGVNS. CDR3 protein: CATQLTGANVLTF. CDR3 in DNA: TGTGCCACCCAACTAACTGGGGCCAACGTCCTGACTTTC.